This T cell receptor beta chain was retrieved from a study of cytomegalovirus exposure and HLA in healthy donors. Study at large: An earlier analysis found under 130 million unique TCR beta sequences from about 179 million T cells.

The PCR ran on 60 Vbeta and 13 Jbeta primers. Original processing methods: Later, an analysis found 65 million to 85 million unique TCR beta chains, and roughly 10 million of these were shared. Produced via immunoSEQ multiplex PCR; TCRdb's table is partial and in-frame only. D and trimming were read from the DNA, whereas the V and J calls and clone size are those reported in that table. The sample includes 200,000 or so clones, more than 75% seen only once; the top ten take 3.5% to 4%. The CDR3 loop spans 18 amino acids. Material for sequencing was PBMCs. The gene calls are TRBV21-1 and TRBJ1-5; TRBD1, the table's D call, lacks a check against the DNA. TRBV21-1 is classified as a pseudogene. This clonotype was sampled from a male donor in good health and CMV-seronegative. The chain's CDR3 is CASSRNLTGQDLGQPQHF. Written as DNA, the CDR3 is TGTGCCAGCAGCAGAAACCTGACCGGACAGGATTTAGGGCAGCCCCAGCATTTT.